This record covers a single T cell receptor beta chain. Its antigen is undetermined. The data stem from a study of response to subunit inactivated influenza vaccine. General study results and limits: With each seasonal influenza vaccination, the authors suggested, few new T cells are recruited.

The CDR3 contains 14 residues. Trimming removed 4 bases from V and 3 bases from J, with 7 bases in between. Germline V CDR1 and CDR2: MGHRA, YSYEKL. TCRdb used MiXCR to reprocess the RT-PCR reads, holding one entry per CDR3 protein. Here the sample spans more than 150,000 distinct CDR3 sequences, roughly 8.7% being singletons. The chain links TRBV4-1 to TRBJ2-6, with TRBD1 as a possible D gene (6 bases). The receptor's source is a man aged 50 or older who received an inactivated influenza vaccine. The sample was non-naive T cells sorted from PBMCs, taken on the day of vaccination. In nucleotides, the CDR3 is TGCGCCAGCAGCCCACAGGGTGGGGCCAACGTCCTGACTTTC. It codes for CASSPQGGANVLTF.